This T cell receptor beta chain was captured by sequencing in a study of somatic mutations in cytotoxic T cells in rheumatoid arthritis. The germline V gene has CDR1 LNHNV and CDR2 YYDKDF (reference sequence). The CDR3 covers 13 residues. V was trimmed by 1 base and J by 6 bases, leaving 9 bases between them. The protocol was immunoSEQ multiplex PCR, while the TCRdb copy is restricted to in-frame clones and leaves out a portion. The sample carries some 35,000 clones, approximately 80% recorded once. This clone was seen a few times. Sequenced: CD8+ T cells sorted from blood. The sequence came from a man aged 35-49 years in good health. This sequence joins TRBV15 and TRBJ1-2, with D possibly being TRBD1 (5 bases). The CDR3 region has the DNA TGTGCCACCAGCAGAGGGGGCGCGGATGGCTACACCTTC. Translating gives CATSRGGADGYTF.